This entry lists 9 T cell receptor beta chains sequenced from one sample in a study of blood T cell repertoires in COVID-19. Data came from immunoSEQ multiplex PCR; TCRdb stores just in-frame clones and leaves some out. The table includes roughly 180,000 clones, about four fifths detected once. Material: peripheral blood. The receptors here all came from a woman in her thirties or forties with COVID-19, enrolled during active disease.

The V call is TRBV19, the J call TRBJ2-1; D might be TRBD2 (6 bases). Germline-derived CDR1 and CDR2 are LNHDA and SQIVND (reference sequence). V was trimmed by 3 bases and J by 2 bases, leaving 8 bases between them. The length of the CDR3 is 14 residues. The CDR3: CASSIRLAYNEQFF. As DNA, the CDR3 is TGTGCCAGTAGTATCAGACTAGCCTACAATGAGCAGTTCTTC.

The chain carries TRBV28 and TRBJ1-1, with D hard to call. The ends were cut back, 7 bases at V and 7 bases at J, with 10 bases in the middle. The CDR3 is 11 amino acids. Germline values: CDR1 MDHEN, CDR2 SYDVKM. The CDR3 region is CASKGRFEAFF. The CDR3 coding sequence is TGTGCCAGCAAAGGGAGGTTTGAAGCTTTCTTT.

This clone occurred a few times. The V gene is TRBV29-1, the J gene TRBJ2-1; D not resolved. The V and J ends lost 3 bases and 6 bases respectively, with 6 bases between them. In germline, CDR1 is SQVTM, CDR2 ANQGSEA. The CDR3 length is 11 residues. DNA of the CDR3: TGCAGCGTTGATCACGGCAATGAGCAGTTCTTC. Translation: CSVDHGNEQFF.

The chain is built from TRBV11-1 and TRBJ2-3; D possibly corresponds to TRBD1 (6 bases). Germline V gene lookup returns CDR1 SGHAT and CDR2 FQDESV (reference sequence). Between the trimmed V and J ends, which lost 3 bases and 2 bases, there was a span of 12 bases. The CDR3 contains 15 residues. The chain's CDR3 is CASSFHRANTDTQYF. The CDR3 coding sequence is TGTGCCAGCAGCTTCCACAGGGCAAACACAGATACGCAGTATTTT.

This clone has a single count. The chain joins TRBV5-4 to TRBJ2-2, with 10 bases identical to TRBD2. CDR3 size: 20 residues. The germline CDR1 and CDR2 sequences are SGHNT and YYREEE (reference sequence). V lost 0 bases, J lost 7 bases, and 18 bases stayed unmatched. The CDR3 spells CASSLGPQSRVAGGGGELFF. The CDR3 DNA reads TGTGCCAGCAGCTTGGGTCCCCAATCTCGTGTAGCGGGAGGTGGCGGGGAGCTGTTTTTT.

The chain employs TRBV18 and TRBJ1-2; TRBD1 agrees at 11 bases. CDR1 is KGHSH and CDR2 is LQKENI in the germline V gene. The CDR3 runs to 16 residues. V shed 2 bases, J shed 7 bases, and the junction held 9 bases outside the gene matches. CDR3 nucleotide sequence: TGTGCCAGCTCACCATCAATGGACAGGGGGCAAAGTGGCTACACCTTC. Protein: CASSPSMDRGQSGYTF.

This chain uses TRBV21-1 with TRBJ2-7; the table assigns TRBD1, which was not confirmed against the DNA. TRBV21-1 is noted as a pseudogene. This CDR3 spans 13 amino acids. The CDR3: CASMRQALYEQYV. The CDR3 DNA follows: TGTGCCAGCATGCGACAGGCCCTCTACGAGCAGTACGTC.

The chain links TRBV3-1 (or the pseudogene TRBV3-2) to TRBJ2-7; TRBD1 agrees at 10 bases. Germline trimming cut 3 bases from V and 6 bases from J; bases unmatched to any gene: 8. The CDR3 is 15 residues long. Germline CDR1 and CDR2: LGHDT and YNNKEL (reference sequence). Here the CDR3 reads CASSQPGQGSTEQYF. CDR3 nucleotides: TGTGCCAGCAGCCAGCCGGGACAGGGGTCCACCGAGCAGTACTTC.

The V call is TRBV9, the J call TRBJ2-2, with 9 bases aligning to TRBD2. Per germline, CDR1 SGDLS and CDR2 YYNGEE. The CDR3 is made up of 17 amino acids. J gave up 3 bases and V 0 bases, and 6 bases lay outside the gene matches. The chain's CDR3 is CASSVGLAGDYTGELFF. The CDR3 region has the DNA TGTGCCAGCAGCGTAGGATTAGCGGGGGATTACACCGGGGAGCTGTTTTTT.